A selection of T cell receptor beta chains follows, all from one sample in a study of blood T cell repertoires in COVID-19. The table came from immunoSEQ multiplex PCR; TCRdb's copy has only in-frame clones and leaves some out. This sample has tens of thousands of clones, with 79% found just once. The specimen was peripheral blood. The receptor set was obtained from a man aged 55 to 69 with active or convalescent COVID-19. CDR3s include the opening cysteine and the closing phenylalanine or tryptophan. D genes are given only for firm matches. Clone size is not always given. Where it is, it says once, few, many or a class for expanded clones.

TRBV27	TRBJ1-1	TRBD1	-	TGTGCCAGCAGTTTAAGACAGGGGGCGCGGACTGAAGCTTTCTTT	CASSLRQGARTEAFF
TRBV30	TRBJ1-1	TRBD1	-	TGTGCCTGGGGACAGGGGGGAACTGAAGCTTTCTTT	CAWGQGGTEAFF
TRBV28	TRBJ2-5	TRBD2	-	TGTGCCAGCTACCCAGGGCTAGCGGGGGCGGAGACCCAGTACTTC	CASYPGLAGAETQYF
TRBV6-1	TRBJ1-6	-	-	TGTGCCAGCAGTGAACTGCGGGATTCACCCCTCCACTTT	CASSELRDSPLHF
TRBV5-4	TRBJ2-2	-	-	TGTGCCAGCAGCTCAACTGTGGGGGCTGGCGGGGAGCTGTTTTTT	CASSSTVGAGGELFF
TRBV20-1	TRBJ1-1	TRBD1	-	TGCAGTACCGACAGGGGAACTGAAGCTTTCTTT	CSTDRGTEAFF
TRBV2	TRBJ2-7	TRBD2	few	TGTGCCAGCAGTGAATACTCGGGGGGGCCCCTATCCGAGCAGTACTTC	CASSEYSGGPLSEQYF
TRBV6-5	TRBJ1-2	-	once	TGTGCCAGCAGTTACTCTGCGACAGCAAGTGGCTACACCTTC	CASSYSATASGYTF
TRBV6-1	TRBJ1-4	-	-	TGTGCCAGCAGTGAGGGGCCAGGCATCGGAAAACTGTTTTTT	CASSEGPGIGKLFF
TRBV3-1/TRBV3-2	TRBJ2-1	-	-	TGTGCCAGCAGCCAGCCCGGGACAAAGCAGTTCTTC	CASSQPGTKQFF
TRBV19	TRBJ2-7	-	-	TGTGCCAGTAGTCAAATCAGGGGGGAGTCCTACGAGCAGTACTTC	CASSQIRGESYEQYF
TRBV15	TRBJ2-7	TRBD1	-	TGTGCCACCAGCAGAGATCTTCCGACAGGGGGCGTAGCAACCGAGCAGTACTTC	CATSRDLPTGGVATEQYF
TRBV5-1	TRBJ1-1	-	-	TGCGCCAGCAGCCTCCAGACAGCGAACACTGAAGCTTTCTTT	CASSLQTANTEAFF
TRBV4-1	TRBJ2-3	TRBD2	-	TGCGCCAGCAGCCCTGGTTCTAGCGGGGGGCGGGCAGATACGCAGTATTTT	CASSPGSSGGRADTQYF
TRBV24-1	TRBJ2-2	-	-	TGTGCCACCAGTGATTTGCTCTCGTCGGCGAACACCGGGGAGCTGTTTTTT	CATSDLLSSANTGELFF
TRBV5-6	TRBJ1-1	TRBD1	-	TGTGCCAGCAGCTTGACAGGACAGGGGGGCACTGAAGCTTTCTTT	CASSLTGQGGTEAFF
TRBV30	TRBJ2-7	-	-	TGTGCCTGGAGTGTGAGCTACGAGCAGTACTTC	CAWSVSYEQYF
TRBV9	TRBJ2-3	TRBD2	once	TGTGCCAGCAGCGTAGTCGGACTAGTTGGGGATACGCAGTATTTT	CASSVVGLVGDTQYF
TRBV9	TRBJ2-3	-	-	TGTGCCAGCAGCGTAGAGGGGATGTCAGATACGCAGTATTTT	CASSVEGMSDTQYF
TRBV21-1	TRBJ1-4	-	-	TGTGCCAGCAGCAAAATTGGACAGGGGTACGAAAAACTGTTTTTT	CASSKIGQGYEKLFF
TRBV2	TRBJ2-6	TRBD1	once	TGTGCCAGCAGTGAAACAGGGGGCAGTTCTGGGGCCAACGTCCTGACTTTC	CASSETGGSSGANVLTF
TRBV12-3/TRBV12-4	TRBJ1-2	-	-	TGTGCCAGCAGCCCGGGATTCGACTATGGCTACACCTTC	CASSPGFDYGYTF
TRBV6-5	TRBJ1-3	-	few	TGTGCCAGCAGTCGACGACAGACTGGAAACACCATATATTTT	CASSRRQTGNTIYF
TRBV7-3	TRBJ2-5	TRBD1	-	TGTGCCAGCAGCCCGACAGGGCTTCAAGAGACCCAGTACTTC	CASSPTGLQETQYF
TRBV18	TRBJ1-4	-	-	TGTGCCAGCTCACGACTCTCGACGGAGAATGAAAAACTGTTTTTT	CASSRLSTENEKLFF
TRBV21-1	TRBJ1-5	-	-	TGTGCCAGCCACAGGGATGGCAATCAGCCCCAGCATTTT	CASHRDGNQPQHF
TRBV4-3	TRBJ1-3	-	-	TGCGCCAGCAGCCAAGTTCGGGGAAACACCATATATTTT	CASSQVRGNTIYF
TRBV7-2	TRBJ2-2	TRBD2	-	TGTGCCAGCAGCACCCGGACTAGCGGGGTTACCGGGGAGCTGTTTTTT	CASSTRTSGVTGELFF
TRBV9	TRBJ2-1	TRBD2	-	TGTGCCAGCAGCGTAACCTCACTAGCGGGGGGGCATGAGCAGTTCTTC	CASSVTSLAGGHEQFF
TRBV18	TRBJ1-1	-	-	TGTGCCAGCTCACCATGGGGGGTTGGGACTGAAGCTTTCTTT	CASSPWGVGTEAFF
TRBV4-3	TRBJ2-2	-	few	TGCGCCAGCAAGGGCGGGGCGAACACCGGGGAGCTGTTTTTT	CASKGGANTGELFF
TRBV5-1	TRBJ1-6	TRBD1	-	TGCGCCAGCAGCGGGGACAGCCCGTATAATTCACCCCTCCACTTT	CASSGDSPYNSPLHF
TRBV12-3/TRBV12-4	TRBJ1-2	-	once	TGTGCCAGCAGCTTGAACGGCTATGGCTACACCTTC	CASSLNGYGYTF
TRBV2	TRBJ1-1	TRBD1	-	TGTGCCAGCAGTTACAGGGGTCGCACTGAAGCTTTCTTT	CASSYRGRTEAFF
TRBV29-1	TRBJ2-7	TRBD2	-	TGCAGCGTTGTTAGCGGGGTCACATACGAGCAGTACTTC	CSVVSGVTYEQYF
TRBV7-6	TRBJ1-4	TRBD1	-	TGTGCCAGCAGCTTAGACAGGGGTAATGAAAAACTGTTTTTT	CASSLDRGNEKLFF